The present T cell receptor beta chain was sequenced within a study of T cell repertoires in cytomegalovirus infection. Only a few counts were recorded for this clonotype. As yet, its antigen is unknown. TCRdb re-called the reads through MiXCR, storing one row per CDR3 protein. The data contain around 770,000 distinct CDR3 sequences, around 29% of them singletons. Trimming left V 5 bases short and J 8 bases short, with 13 bases between. Per the germline V gene, CDR1 is SGHVS and CDR2 is FNYEAQ. CDR3 length equals 13 residues. J is TRBJ1-3 and V is TRBV7-6; D ambiguous. Here the sequenced sample was cultured CD8+ T cells from PBMCs, taken from culture after CMV antigen stimulation. The source of this sequence is a human donor in good health (CMV status not recorded). Some clones in this sample may be carry-over from other donors' samples. The CDR3 DNA reads TGTGCCAGCAGCCAGGACCGCGGGGACACCATATATTTT. This translates into CASSQDRGDTIYF.